This TCR beta chain was observed in a study of T cells in Graves' hyperthyroidism and ophthalmopathy. The CDR3 spans 16 residues. Germline V CDR1 and CDR2: SGHTA, FQGNSA. Trimming took 4 bases from V and 8 from J; bases not matched to a gene: 12. Amplification yielded TCR beta CDR3 regions, with RNA transcripts as the source. First-round RT-PCR of the TCR CDR3 relied on the HTBI primer set. One entry per CDR3 protein results from TCRdb running MiXCR on the multiplex PCR reads. The table records about 620,000 distinct CDR3 sequences, 15% to 20% of them present only once. Over 18 months, lack of ophthalmopathy progression marked Graves' hyperthyroidism as stable. Uncontrolled infection, other autoimmune disease, pregnancy or lactation disqualified patients from enrolment. There are a few counts of this clonotype. The antigen is unknown. General study points: A 13 V-J signature model discriminated ophthalmopathy versus stable hyperthyroidism. Most clonotypes expanded in thyroid above 0.001 were likewise present in blood.

Sequences were obtained from blood. The chain uses TRBV7-2 and TRBJ1-4, with 8 bases lining up with TRBD1. The sequence was obtained from a woman between 25 and 40 years old with Graves' hyperthyroidism. The CDR3 DNA reads as TGTGCCAGCAGCTCCTATAGGACAGGGTCGAGCGAAAAACTGTTTTTT. It specifies CASSSYRTGSSEKLFF.